This T cell receptor beta chain was profiled in a study of spatial heterogeneity in lung cancer. Overall study findings and caveats: Numbers of ubiquitous and regional expanded TCRs tracked ubiquitous and regional nonsynonymous mutation counts, respectively. Mutation counts in tumors were tracked by counts of expanded intratumoral alpha and beta TCRs.

The library protocol tagged each TCR cDNA with a unique molecular identifier. TCRdb re-analysed the 5' RACE reads in MiXCR, keeping a single row per CDR3 protein. Of about 16,000 distinct CDR3 sequences in the sample, approximately 6.3% were seen once. There are a few counts of this clonotype. As yet, its antigen is unknown. Time point of the sample: sample taken at primary tumor resection. Samples came from 72 TRACERx patients with untreated early-stage lung cancer. Extraction of whole RNA from tumor, nontumor lung or frozen PBMC preceded unsorted sequencing. Losses at the gene ends were 0 bases for V and 4 bases for J; bases not matched to a gene: 4. Germline CDR1 is LGHDT and CDR2 is YNNKEL (reference sequence). This CDR3 has 15 amino acids.

The receptor's source is a female donor with early-stage non-small cell lung cancer. This rearrangement joins TRBV3-1 to TRBJ1-2; 8 bases line up with TRBD1. The sample consisted of lung tumor tissue, taken at surgery. DNA of the CDR3: TGTGCCAGCAGCCAAGAGGGACAGGCCTTCTATGGCTACACCTTC. The encoded protein is CASSQEGQAFYGYTF.